These 21 T cell receptor beta chains were all obtained from the same sample, sequenced in a study of T cells in Graves' hyperthyroidism and ophthalmopathy. Amplified TCR beta CDR3 regions came from RNA transcripts. The HTBI set primed first-round TCR CDR3 RT-PCR. TCRdb called the multiplex PCR reads again in MiXCR, with one record for every CDR3 protein. The sample records some 600,000 distinct CDR3 sequences, 14% being singletons. The sequenced material came from blood. Receptor source: a woman aged 30 to 39 with Graves' hyperthyroidism that later progressed to Graves' ophthalmopathy.

The V call is TRBV20-1, the J call TRBJ2-1; 9 bases are shared with TRBD2. CDR1 DFQATT and CDR2 SNEGSKA come from the germline V gene (reference sequence). The CDR3 totals 14 residues. J lost 4 bases, V lost 6 bases, and 7 bases had no gene match. CDR3 sequence: CSAFPGLAYNEQFF. CDR3 coding DNA: TGCAGTGCCTTTCCGGGACTAGCTTACAATGAGCAGTTCTTC.

This clonotype was recorded a few times. CDR3: CASSSGGGRVPEAFF. The CDR3 DNA reads TGCGCCAGCAGCTCGGGGGGGGGGAGAGTGCCTGAAGCTTTCTTT. This chain uses TRBV5-1 with TRBJ1-1; maybe TRBD1 (5 bases). The germline V and J ends were trimmed by 3 bases and 6 bases, with 18 bases remaining between them. The CDR3 spans 15 residues. Germline V gives CDR1 SGHRS, CDR2 YFSETQ.

This clonotype occurred a few times. J is TRBJ2-2 and V is TRBV19, with 8 positions matching TRBD1. This CDR3 spans 14 amino acids. Trimming removed 7 bases from V and 6 bases from J; junction bases left unmatched: 7. Germline lookup yields CDR1 LNHDA and CDR2 SQIVND (reference sequence). The CDR3 spells CASTFTGGPGELFF. The CDR3 DNA is TGTGCCAGTACTTTCACAGGGGGTCCCGGGGAGCTGTTTTTT.

This clonotype has at least ten counts. The rearrangement links TRBV5-1 to TRBJ2-7; tentatively, D is TRBD1 (6 bases). V lost 3 bases to trimming and J lost 7 bases, with 23 bases between them. Germline V gene lookup returns CDR1 SGHRS and CDR2 YFSETQ. This CDR3 comprises 16 residues. The CDR3 loop is CASSWTTGQPPVEQYF. CDR3 nucleotides: TGCGCCAGCAGCTGGACCACGGGACAACCCCCTGTGGAGCAGTACTTC.

At least ten counts were recorded for this clonotype. This sequence joins TRBV11-3 and TRBJ1-1, with a possible D match to TRBD1 (6 bases). This CDR3 is 14 amino acids long. The V gene lost 7 bases and the J gene lost 3 bases, with 15 bases spanning the gap. Germline loops: CDR1 SGHNT, CDR2 YENEEA. Here the CDR3 reads CASTLGAGDTEAFF. CDR3 nucleotide sequence: TGTGCCAGCACCCTCGGGGCAGGGGACACTGAAGCTTTCTTT.

At least ten counts were recorded for this clonotype. The chain couples TRBV12-3 or TRBV12-4 to TRBJ2-1; TRBD2 agrees at 8 bases. J was trimmed by 7 bases and V by 8 bases; bases with no gene match: 10. The CDR3 is made up of 14 amino acids. This CDR3 is CASLSAGVLNEQFF. In nucleotides, the CDR3 is TGTGCCAGCCTCTCAGCGGGAGTTTTGAATGAGCAGTTCTTC.

This sequence joins TRBV6-1 and TRBJ1-4; possible D gene TRBD1, 6 bases. Germline lookup yields CDR1 MNHNS and CDR2 SASEGT. Trimming removed 6 bases from V and 6 bases from J, with 14 bases in between. This CDR3 is 14 amino acids long. CDR3 loop: CASRNQGWHEKLFF. Here the CDR3 DNA reads TGTGCCAGCAGGAATCAGGGGTGGCATGAAAAACTGTTTTTT.

This clonotype has at least ten counts. This chain connects TRBV12-3 or TRBV12-4 to TRBJ1-1; D perhaps matches TRBD1 (6 bases). CDR3 size: 15 residues. Trimming cost V 3 bases and J 0 bases, with 11 bases left between them. The CDR3 is CASSLSGGLNTEAFF. The CDR3 DNA is TGTGCCAGCAGTTTGTCCGGGGGCTTGAACACTGAAGCTTTCTTT.

As concerns this clonotype: A much larger clone differs from this one at a single base, so this may be a read error. The missing conserved phenylalanine or tryptophan at the end of this CDR3 makes a read error likely. The CDR3 loop reads CASSGETYGYTL. The CDR3, as DNA: TGTGCCAGCAGCGGGGAGACCTATGGCTACACCCTC. The genes are TRBV11-3 and TRBJ1-2; D unclear. Between the trimmed V and J ends, which lost 5 bases and 4 bases, there was a span of 8 bases. Germline V gene data show CDR1 as SGHNT and CDR2 as YENEEA. The CDR3 consists of 12 residues.

This chain's CDR3 is CASSSTSGRFDEQFF. CDR3 bases: TGTGCCAGCAGCTCGACTAGCGGACGTTTCGATGAGCAGTTCTTC. The rearrangement joins TRBV12-3 or TRBV12-4 to TRBJ2-1; TRBD2 matches at 9 bases. The CDR3 length is 15 residues. The junction had 11 bases not matched to a gene; V was cut back by 6 bases and J by 8 bases.

This clonotype came up many times. The rearrangement uses TRBV7-2 and TRBJ1-1; no firm D call. The CDR3 covers 13 residues. CDR1 and CDR2 from the germline V gene are SGHTA and FQGNSA. Trimming stripped 2 bases from V and 4 bases from J, with 8 bases between. The chain's CDR3 is CASSLLHSTEAFF. CDR3 bases: TGTGCCAGCAGCTTATTACATTCCACTGAAGCTTTCTTT.

This clonotype was counted ten times or more. The chain combines TRBV12-3 or TRBV12-4 with TRBJ2-7, with D unresolved. CDR3 length equals 11 residues. V dropped 6 bases and J dropped 6 bases, with 9 bases sitting between them. CDR3 in amino acids: CASSNWIEQYF. The CDR3 bases are TGTGCCAGCAGCAACTGGATCGAGCAGTACTTC.

A few counts support this clonotype. The J gene is TRBJ1-5, the V gene TRBV4-1, with no clear D. The CDR3 runs 15 residues. Trimming cost V 3 bases and J 7 bases, with 16 bases left between them. CDR1 MGHRA and CDR2 YSYEKL come from the germline V gene. The CDR3 protein is CASSQGGLLGQPQHF. CDR3 nucleotides: TGCGCCAGCAGCCAGGGCGGGTTGCTAGGGCAGCCCCAGCATTTT.

The table lists this clonotype with many counts. V gene TRBV11-2 combines with J gene TRBJ1-3; 7 bases line up with TRBD1. The CDR3 runs to 16 residues. After removal of 5 bases from V and 4 bases from J, the junction contained 11 bases not matched to a gene. Germline CDR1 SGHAT, CDR2 FQNNGV. This chain's CDR3 is CASSDYRGQKGNTIYF. As DNA, the CDR3 is TGTGCCAGCAGCGACTACAGGGGCCAGAAGGGAAACACCATATATTTT.

At least ten counts were recorded for this clonotype. The CDR3 DNA reads TGTGCCAGCAGTTTGGTGGCGGGAGGGCCTCTCGAGCAGTACTTC. Translating it yields CASSLVAGGPLEQYF. V is TRBV27 and J is TRBJ2-7; TRBD2 agrees at 9 bases. Germline V gene data show CDR1 as MNHEY and CDR2 as SMNVEV (reference sequence). This CDR3 is built from 15 residues. V was clipped by 3 bases and J by 6 bases; unmatched bases: 9.

This clonotype showed up many times. CDR3 in amino acids: CASSPRDQNREQYF. DNA for the CDR3: TGTGCCAGCAGCCCCCGGGACCAGAACCGCGAGCAGTACTTC. The V and J genes are TRBV7-2 and TRBJ2-7; D possibly uses TRBD1 or TRBD2 (5 bases each). This CDR3 region has 14 residues. Between the trimmed V and J ends, which lost 5 bases and 6 bases, there was a span of 17 bases. Germline V gives CDR1 SGHTA, CDR2 FQGNSA.

This clonotype was detected ten times or more. This chain links TRBV9 with TRBJ2-3, with 8 bases identical to TRBD2. J gave up 0 bases and V 3 bases, and 3 bases lay outside the gene matches. From germline, CDR1 is SGDLS and CDR2 YYNGEE. This CDR3 has 15 residues. DNA for the CDR3: TGTGCCAGCAGCGGCACTAGCGGAAGCACAGATACGCAGTATTTT. Translated, it gives CASSGTSGSTDTQYF.

This clonotype was counted ten times or more. CDR3 in DNA: TGTGCCAGCACCGTTACTCTTACAGGCCTCTCTGGGGCCAACGTCCTGACTTTC. This gives the protein CASTVTLTGLSGANVLTF. The chain couples TRBV11-1 to TRBJ2-6, with a possible D match to TRBD1 (5 bases). This CDR3 spans 18 amino acids. The germline V gene has CDR1 SGHAT and CDR2 FQDESV (reference sequence). V was clipped by 7 bases and J by 0 bases, with 19 bases between them.

This clonotype was detected many times. The chain has TRBV7-8 and TRBJ2-2; possibly TRBD1 or TRBD2 for D (5 bases each). V was shortened by 5 bases and J by 10 bases, with 17 bases between the two germline ends. This CDR3 spans 14 amino acids. The germline gives CDR1 SGHVS, CDR2 FQNEAQ. The chain's CDR3 is CASSLRDGVSELFF. The CDR3 nucleotides are TGTGCCAGCAGCCTCCGGGACGGTGTATCGGAGCTGTTTTTT.

This clonotype occurred many times. The chain couples TRBV30 to TRBJ1-1, with 9 nucleotides matching TRBD1. CDR1 and CDR2 (germline): GTSNPN, SVGIG (reference sequence). Trimming cost V 3 bases and J 6 bases; bases outside gene matches: 2. The CDR3 totals 12 residues. The CDR3 coding sequence is TGTGCCTGGAGAACAGGGGGCCCTGAAGCTTTCTTT. Translated: CAWRTGGPEAFF.

Ten or more counts support this clonotype. This chain joins TRBV28 and TRBJ2-5; tentatively, D is TRBD2 (5 bases). CDR3 length: 15 amino acids. Trimming took 1 base from V and 4 from J, leaving 13 bases between them. Germline lookup yields CDR1 MDHEN and CDR2 SYDVKM. The CDR3 DNA sequence: TGTGCCAGCAGTTTATATCGGGGATTGGGAGAGACCCAGTACTTC. As protein: CASSLYRGLGETQYF.